The clone carrying this TCR beta chain was detected only a few times. The sample comes from a study of T-cell memory formation after mild COVID-19. This CDR3 comprises 16 residues. The V gene's germline CDR1 is LNHNV and CDR2 YYDKDF (reference sequence). J gave up 3 bases and V 0 bases, and 8 bases lay outside the gene matches. TCRdb independently ran MiXCR on the 5' RACE reads; one entry per CDR3 protein. The table lists roughly 410,000 distinct CDR3 sequences, 20% to 25% of them singletons. This clonotype was obtained from an adult woman who had mild COVID-19 (a few samples of this study predate the infection). Cell type and time point are not known. V is TRBV15 and J is TRBJ2-7; TRBD1 matches 7 bases. The sequenced sample consisted of PBMCs or a T cell subset sorted from them (not recorded which). CDR3 nucleotides: TGTGCCACCAGCAGAGATAGGGCAGGGGGAGACTACGAGCAGTACTTC. Residues: CATSRDRAGGDYEQYF. Based on the CDR3 plus reference TRBV15 and TRBJ2-7, the full variable domain is DAMVIQNPRYQVTQFGKPVTLSCSQTLNHNVMYWYQQKSSQAPKLLFHYYDKDFNNEADTPDNFQSRRPNTSFCFLDIRSPGLGDTAMYLCATSRDRAGGDYEQYFGPGTRLTVT.